The next 30 T cell receptor beta chains were all read from a single sample in a study of blood T cell repertoires in COVID-19. Repertoires were generated with immunoSEQ multiplex PCR, while TCRdb's copy carries only in-frame clones and drops some. The repertoire holds over 200,000 clones, around 86% seen once, with around 9.1% in the top ten. Specimen: peripheral blood. These TCRs come from a man aged 35 to 55 who had recovered from COVID-19.

The chain uses TRBV2 and TRBJ2-2, with 10 bases matching TRBD2. V lost 2 bases to trimming and J lost 7 bases; unmatched junction nucleotides: 7. Per the germline V gene, CDR1 is SNHLY and CDR2 is FYNNEI. The CDR3 runs to 16 residues. CDR3 sequence: CASSESRAGGLGELFF. In DNA, the CDR3 is TGTGCCAGCAGTGAATCTCGAGCGGGAGGGCTCGGGGAGCTGTTTTTT.

V and J are TRBV5-5 and TRBJ1-2, with D unclear. The CDR3 extends over 16 amino acids. Trimming took off 0 bases at V and 1 base at J, with 13 bases between the two ends. The V gene's germline CDR1 is SGHKS and CDR2 YYEKEE (reference sequence). The CDR3 reads CASSLGTQVFNYGYTF. The CDR3 DNA reads TGTGCCAGCAGCTTGGGGACTCAGGTGTTTAACTATGGCTACACCTTC. Together with reference TRBV5-5 and TRBJ1-2, the CDR3 gives the full variable domain: DAGVTQSPTHLIKTRGQQVTLRCSPISGHKSVSWYQQVLGQGPQFIFQYYEKEERGRGNFPDRFSARQFPNYSSELNVNALLLGDSALYLCASSLGTQVFNYGYTFGSGTRLTVV.

Here the CDR3 reads CASSQEKHYEQYF. The CDR3 nucleotides are TGCGCCAGCAGCCAAGAGAAACACTACGAGCAGTACTTC. The chain combines TRBV4-1 with TRBJ2-7; D call uncertain. The CDR3 contains 13 residues. CDR1 and CDR2 from the germline V gene are MGHRA and YSYEKL. The germline V and J ends were trimmed by 0 bases and 3 bases, with 6 bases remaining between them.

The CDR3 sequence: CASRLTIRSGNTIYF. In DNA form, the CDR3 reads TGTGCCAGCAGGCTCACAATCCGCTCTGGAAACACCATATATTTT. V is TRBV6-5 and J is TRBJ1-3; D gene ambiguous. V was clipped by 6 bases and J by 0 bases, with 12 bases between them. In germline, CDR1 is MNHEY, CDR2 SVGAGI. This CDR3 region has 15 residues.

The rearrangement joins TRBV9 to TRBJ2-3; TRBD2 matches at 8 bases. Unmatched junction bases numbered 10, after V lost 3 bases and J lost 4 bases. Per germline, CDR1 SGDLS and CDR2 YYNGEE. This CDR3 is 16 amino acids long. The CDR3 region is CASSAVGGGPADTQYF. The CDR3 DNA reads as TGTGCCAGCAGCGCCGTGGGCGGGGGGCCCGCAGATACGCAGTATTTT.

The rearrangement links TRBV9 to TRBJ2-1; 10 bases are shared with TRBD2. Germline lookup yields CDR1 SGDLS and CDR2 YYNGEE. CDR3 length: 19 residues. The junction had 20 bases not matched to a gene; V was cut back by 3 bases and J by 8 bases. The CDR3, as DNA: TGTGCCAGCAGCGCCGGACAGGGTCCGATAGCGGGGGGACTCGATGAGCAGTTCTTC. It encodes CASSAGQGPIAGGLDEQFF. Full variable domain (outside the CDR3, taken from reference TRBV9 and TRBJ2-1): DSGVTQTPKHLITATGQRVTLRCSPRSGDLSVYWYQQSLDQGLQFLIQYYNGEERAKGNILERFSAQQFPDLHSELNLSSLELGDSALYFCASSAGQGPIAGGLDEQFFGPGTRLTVL.

The chain carries TRBV7-2 and TRBJ1-5; D may be TRBD1 (6 bases). The germline V and J ends were trimmed by 5 bases and 7 bases, with 15 bases remaining between them. The CDR3 is 14 amino acids. Germline V gene lookup returns CDR1 SGHTA and CDR2 FQGNSA. The DNA for the CDR3 is TGTGCCAGCAGCCATACAGGGTTAGGCCAGCCCCAGCATTTT. Encoded protein: CASSHTGLGQPQHF.

The rearrangement uses TRBV10-3 and TRBJ2-2, with TRBD1 matching 7 bases. The CDR3 extends over 13 amino acids. Trimming at V came to 11 bases and at J to 0 bases, leaving 3 bases not matched to a gene. Germline-derived CDR1 and CDR2 are ENHRY and SYGVKD. The CDR3 nucleotides read TGTGCCGTCGGGACAGCGAACACCGGGGAGCTGTTTTTT. It yields the protein CAVGTANTGELFF.

The rearrangement links TRBV18 to TRBJ1-3; 11 bases line up with TRBD1. V dropped 5 bases and J dropped 2; count of bases not matched to a gene: 8. Germline loops: CDR1 KGHSH, CDR2 LQKENI. The CDR3 contains 17 residues. The CDR3 here is CASSSLPGQGAGNTIYF. The CDR3 DNA reads TGTGCCAGCTCAAGTCTTCCGGGACAGGGGGCTGGAAACACCATATATTTT.

This chain connects TRBV29-1 to TRBJ2-5; TRBD2 might be the D (6 bases). This CDR3 has 14 amino acids. V was cut by 6 bases and J by 6 bases, with 20 bases left in between. The germline CDR1 and CDR2 sequences are SQVTM and ANQGSEA. The DNA for the CDR3 is TGCAGCGTCGGGGCGGGGCTAGGCGGTCAGACCCAGTACTTC. This encodes CSVGAGLGGQTQYF.

The chain links TRBV12-2 to TRBJ1-6; the D call of TRBD1 is as the table states it, not checked on the DNA. TRBV12-2 is listed as a pseudogene. The CDR3 spans 17 residues. The CDR3, as DNA: TGTGCAAGTCGCTTGCCGCGGACAGGGTTTCTCAATTCACCCCTCCACTTT. The encoded protein is CASRLPRTGFLNSPLHF.

This clone was recorded a few times. The V gene is TRBV5-4, the J gene TRBJ2-2; a possible D gene is TRBD1 (6 bases). Trimming took 6 bases from V and 7 from J, leaving 19 bases between them. The length of the CDR3 is 15 residues. Germline CDR1 is SGHNT and CDR2 is YYREEE (reference sequence). CDR3 DNA sequence: TGTGCCAGCAACGCACCGGGACAAATGGGCGGGGAGCTGTTTTTT. Amino acid sequence: CASNAPGQMGGELFF.

The gene calls are TRBV5-6 and TRBJ2-5; 9 nucleotides align to TRBD1. Germline V gene data show CDR1 as SGHDT and CDR2 as YYEEEE. This CDR3 contains 15 residues. With V trimmed by 4 bases and J by 2 bases, 6 bases remained unmatched. The CDR3 nucleotides are TGTGCCAGCAGCGCCGAACAGGGGGCGCAAGAGACCCAGTACTTC. It yields the protein CASSAEQGAQETQYF.

In this sample, this clone turned up a few times. The V and J genes are TRBV4-2 and TRBJ2-5; no definite D call. This CDR3 has 16 residues. Germline-derived CDR1 and CDR2 are LGHNA and YNFKEQ. Trimming cost V 4 bases and J 5 bases, with 20 bases left between them. CDR3: CASSPRLGVRQETQYF. Written as DNA, the CDR3 is TGTGCCAGCAGCCCAAGGCTTGGAGTTAGGCAGGAGACCCAGTACTTC.

The chain joins TRBV7-9 to TRBJ2-3; 8 bases map to TRBD1. The CDR3 covers 17 residues. V gave up 5 bases and J gave up 4 bases; unmatched junction bases: 14. Germline CDR1 SEHNR, CDR2 FQNEAQ (reference sequence). The CDR3 DNA reads as TGTGCCAGCAGCCCCGACCGGACAGGGATCGGCTCAGATACGCAGTATTTT. Protein product: CASSPDRTGIGSDTQYF.

The chain employs TRBV6-5 and TRBJ1-2, with 7 positions matching TRBD1. CDR3 size: 15 residues. Germline CDR1 MNHEY, CDR2 SVGAGI. J gave up 6 bases and V 6 bases, and 13 bases lay outside the gene matches. CDR3 residues: CASRPTGNLGHGYTF. CDR3 DNA: TGTGCCAGCAGGCCGACAGGGAATTTGGGGCATGGCTACACCTTC.

The V gene is TRBV19, the J gene TRBJ1-1, with a tentative D call TRBD1 (6 bases). This CDR3 has 13 amino acids. Germline V CDR1 and CDR2: LNHDA, SQIVND (reference sequence). V was shortened by 4 bases and J by 4 bases, with 10 bases between the two germline ends. CDR3 bases: TGTGCCAGTAGTACACAGGGTCGCACTGAAGCTTTCTTT. Protein product: CASSTQGRTEAFF.

The chain uses TRBV12-2 and TRBJ2-1; TRBD2 is the table's D call and was not checked against the DNA. TRBV12-2 is recorded as a pseudogene. There are 18 residues in the CDR3. CDR3: CASRLAPSIGPPYNEQFF. DNA for the CDR3: TGTGCAAGTCGCTTAGCACCTAGCATAGGACCTCCGTACAATGAGCAGTTCTTC.

V and J are TRBV7-9 and TRBJ2-2; D uncertain. CDR1 is SEHNR and CDR2 is FQNEAQ in the germline V gene (reference sequence). Trimming took 5 bases from V and 0 from J, leaving 7 bases between them. This CDR3 spans 14 amino acids. As DNA, the CDR3 is TGTGCCAGCAGCCTACTTACGAACACCGGGGAGCTGTTTTTT. This sequence encodes CASSLLTNTGELFF. The entire variable domain, with the rest obtained from reference TRBV7-9 and TRBJ2-2, is as follows: DTGVSQNPRHKITKRGQNVTFRCDPISEHNRLYWYRQTLGQGPEFLTYFQNEAQLEKSRLLSDRFSAERPKGSFSTLEIQRTEQGDSAMYLCASSLLTNTGELFFGEGSRLTVL.

In the case of this clone: With a much larger clone just one base away, this may be a read error. The gene calls are TRBV2 and TRBJ2-7; D is undetermined. The length of the CDR3 is 14 residues. Germline CDR1 SNHLY, CDR2 FYNNEI. Deletions cut 9 bases from V and 0 bases from J, with 15 bases between. CDR3 coding DNA: TGTGCCAGTTTTACCAGGTTACCCTCCTACGAGCAGTACTTC. Protein: CASFTRLPSYEQYF.

This chain uses TRBV18 with TRBJ2-4; possible D gene TRBD1, 6 bases. CDR1 is KGHSH and CDR2 is LQKENI in the germline V gene. V was shortened by 2 bases and J by 9 bases, with 14 bases between the two germline ends. CDR3 size: 14 residues. In nucleotides, the CDR3 is TGTGCCAGCTCACCAGCTACAGGGTCGGTCATTCAGTACTTC. It codes for CASSPATGSVIQYF.

The chain links TRBV28 to TRBJ2-7; D is possibly TRBD1 (5 bases). The CDR3 extends over 19 amino acids. Germline V gene sequence: CDR1 MDHEN, CDR2 SYDVKM. Trimming pared 0 bases from V and 9 bases from J, leaving 30 bases between. For the CDR3, the DNA is TGTGCCAGCAGTTTATGGGACGTTAGGGGCAAGAGGATTGATCCGAGGCAGTACTTC. This encodes CASSLWDVRGKRIDPRQYF.

This chain uses TRBV6-2 or TRBV6-3 with TRBJ1-2; D call uncertain. In germline, CDR1 is MNHEY, CDR2 SVGEGT. Between the trimmed V and J ends, which lost 5 bases and 7 bases, there was a span of 8 bases. The CDR3 length is 11 residues. CDR3 loop: CASSPLRGYTF. The CDR3 DNA follows: TGTGCCAGCAGTCCCCTGCGTGGCTACACCTTC.

The V and J genes are TRBV7-2 and TRBJ2-1, with 12 bases that match TRBD1. V shed 4 bases and J 7 bases; nucleotides not matched to a gene: 14. CDR1 is SGHTA and CDR2 is FQGNSA in the germline V gene. The CDR3 runs to 18 residues. CDR3 DNA sequence: TGTGCCAGCAGCTCCGGGACAGGGGGCGTCGGCCCTTTAAATGAGCAGTTCTTC. Translating gives CASSSGTGGVGPLNEQFF.

The CDR3 reads CASSLGGFPKNIQYF. The DNA for the CDR3 is TGCGCCAGCTCTCTGGGGGGATTTCCCAAAAACATTCAGTACTTC. The chain links TRBV4-1 to TRBJ2-4; D possibly corresponds to TRBD2 (6 bases). The CDR3 has 15 amino acids. V was pared by 8 bases and J by 2 bases, with 16 bases between. Looked up from germline, CDR1 is MGHRA and CDR2 is YSYEKL.

The sample holds one count of this clone. V is TRBV7-9 and J is TRBJ1-2, with TRBD1 as a possible D gene (6 bases). Germline CDR1 reads SEHNR; CDR2 reads FQNEAQ (reference sequence). This CDR3 has 14 amino acids. Between the trimmed V and J ends, which lost 1 base and 7 bases, there was a span of 13 bases. CDR3 nucleotides: TGTGCCAGCAGCTTAGGAGCAGGGGCTACTGGCTACACCTTC. This gives the protein CASSLGAGATGYTF. Full variable domain (outside the CDR3, taken from reference TRBV7-9 and TRBJ1-2): DTGVSQNPRHKITKRGQNVTFRCDPISEHNRLYWYRQTLGQGPEFLTYFQNEAQLEKSRLLSDRFSAERPKGSFSTLEIQRTEQGDSAMYLCASSLGAGATGYTFGSGTRLTVV.

This clone was counted a single time. The chain joins TRBV27 to TRBJ2-5; 7 bases line up with TRBD1. CDR3 length: 14 amino acids. Germline lookup yields CDR1 MNHEY and CDR2 SMNVEV (reference sequence). Trimming at V came to 4 bases and at J to 6 bases, leaving 8 bases not matched to a gene. The CDR3 loop reads CASSSLDRAKTQYF. The CDR3 nucleotides read TGTGCCAGCAGTTCTCTAGACAGGGCCAAGACCCAGTACTTC.

The chain combines TRBV28 with TRBJ1-2, with TRBD1 matching 8 bases. Germline loops: CDR1 MDHEN, CDR2 SYDVKM. The V segment lost 8 bases and the J segment 5 bases; nucleotides outside the gene matches: 4. The CDR3 consists of 12 residues. CDR3 bases: TGTGCCAGCGACAGGGGTACTTATGGCTACACCTTC. Its translation: CASDRGTYGYTF.

The chain carries TRBV29-1 and TRBJ2-3; TRBD2 aligns across 10 bases. Looked up from germline, CDR1 is SQVTM and CDR2 is ANQGSEA. Germline trimming cut 7 bases from V and 5 bases from J; bases unmatched to any gene: 12. This CDR3 spans 15 amino acids. The CDR3 DNA reads TGCAGCGGTGAGCTTCGACTAGCGGGCCTAGATACGCAGTATTTT. Amino acid sequence: CSGELRLAGLDTQYF.

The chain has TRBV19 and TRBJ2-1, with 8 bases that match TRBD2. CDR1 and CDR2 (germline): LNHDA, SQIVND (reference sequence). The CDR3 length is 14 residues. V lost 6 bases to trimming and J lost 7 bases; unmatched junction nucleotides: 8. The CDR3 DNA is TGTGCCAGTAGGGTTCGACTAGCGATAAATGAGCAGTTCTTC. Protein sequence: CASRVRLAINEQFF.